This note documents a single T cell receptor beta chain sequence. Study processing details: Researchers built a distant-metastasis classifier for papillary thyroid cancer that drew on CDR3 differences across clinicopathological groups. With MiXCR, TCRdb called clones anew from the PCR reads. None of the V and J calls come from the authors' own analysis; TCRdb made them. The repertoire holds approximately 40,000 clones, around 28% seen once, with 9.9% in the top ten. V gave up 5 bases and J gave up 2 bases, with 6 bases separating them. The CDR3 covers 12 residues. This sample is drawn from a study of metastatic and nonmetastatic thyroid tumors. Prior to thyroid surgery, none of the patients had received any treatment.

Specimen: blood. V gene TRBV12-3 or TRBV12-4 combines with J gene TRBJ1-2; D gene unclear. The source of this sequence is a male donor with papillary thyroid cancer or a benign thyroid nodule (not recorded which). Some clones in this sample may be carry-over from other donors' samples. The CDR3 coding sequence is TGTGCCAGCAGTCTATCCAACTATGGCTACACCTTC. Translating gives CASSLSNYGYTF.